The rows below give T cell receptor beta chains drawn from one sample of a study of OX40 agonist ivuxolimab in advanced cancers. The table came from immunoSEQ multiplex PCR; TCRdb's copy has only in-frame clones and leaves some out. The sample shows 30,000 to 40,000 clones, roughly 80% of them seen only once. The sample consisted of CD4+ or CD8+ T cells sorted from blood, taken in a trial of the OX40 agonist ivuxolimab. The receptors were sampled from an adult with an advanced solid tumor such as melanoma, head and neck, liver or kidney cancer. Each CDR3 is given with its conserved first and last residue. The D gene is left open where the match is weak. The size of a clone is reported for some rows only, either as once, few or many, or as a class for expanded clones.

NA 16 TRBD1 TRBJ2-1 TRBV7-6 TGTGCCAGCAGCTTAGTGGGACAGCAAGCATACAATGAGCAGTTCTTC CASSLVGQQAYNEQFF
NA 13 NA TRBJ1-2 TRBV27 TGTGCCAGCAGCACCCTGGGGTTTAGGGGCTACACCTTC CASSTLGFRGYTF
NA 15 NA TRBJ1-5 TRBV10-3 TGTGCCATCAGCGGTGGACGGAATAGCAATCAGCCCCAGCATTTT CAISGGRNSNQPQHF
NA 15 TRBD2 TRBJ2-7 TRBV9 TGTGCCAGCGGCCCTACTAGCGGGAGTCCTAGGGAGCAGTACTTC CASGPTSGSPREQYF
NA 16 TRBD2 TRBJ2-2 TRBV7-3 TGTGCCAGCAGCCTACTAGCGGGACAGAACACCGGGGAGCTGTTTTTT CASSLLAGQNTGELFF
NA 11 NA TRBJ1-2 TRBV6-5 TGTGCCAGCAGTAACAGGGATGGCTACACCTTC CASSNRDGYTF
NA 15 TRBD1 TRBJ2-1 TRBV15 TGTGCCACCAGCAGGCCGACAGGGCCGTTCGATGAGCAGTTCTTC CATSRPTGPFDEQFF
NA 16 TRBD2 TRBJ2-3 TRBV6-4 TGTGCCAGCAGTGAGTCTCTAGCGGGAGGTACGGATACGCAGTATTTT CASSESLAGGTDTQYF
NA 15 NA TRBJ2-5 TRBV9 TGTGCCAGCGGGCCCCAGGGGCTTAGGGGAGAGACCCAGTACTTC CASGPQGLRGETQYF
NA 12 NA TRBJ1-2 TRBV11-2 TGTGCCAGCAGCTTAGATAGGGTTGGCTACACCTTC CASSLDRVGYTF
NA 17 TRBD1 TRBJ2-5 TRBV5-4 TGTGCCAGCAGCTTCGGGTCGGTAGGCAGGGGGTATGAGACCCAGTACTTC CASSFGSVGRGYETQYF
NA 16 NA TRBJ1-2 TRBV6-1 TGTGCCAGCAGTGAAGCAGGAGGTCAGCAGGGCTATGGCTACACCTTC CASSEAGGQQGYGYTF
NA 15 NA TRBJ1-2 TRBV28 TGTGCCAGCAGTACCCCCGGAGGGAGTAACTATGGCTACACCTTC CASSTPGGSNYGYTF
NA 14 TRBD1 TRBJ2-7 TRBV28 TGTGCCAGCAGGCCCGGGACAGCAGTATACGAGCAGTACTTC CASRPGTAVYEQYF
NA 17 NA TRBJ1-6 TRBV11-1 TGTGCCAGCAGCTCTTCGAGGGATAGGGGGAGGAAGTCACCCCTCCACTTT CASSSSRDRGRKSPLHF
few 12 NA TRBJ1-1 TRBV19 TGTGCCAGTAGTATCAGCCGGGGTGGAGCTTTCTTT CASSISRGGAFF
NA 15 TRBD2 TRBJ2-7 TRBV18 TGTGCCAGCTCACCCGGACTAGCGGGATCCTACGAGCAGTACTTC CASSPGLAGSYEQYF
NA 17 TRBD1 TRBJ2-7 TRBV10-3 TGTGCCATCAGTGAGTCGACAGGGGTCCCTAATCCCGGCGAGCAGTACTTC CAISESTGVPNPGEQYF
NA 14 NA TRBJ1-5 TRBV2 TGTGCCAGCAGTGAGAGTAGTGTGAATCAGCCCCAGCATTTT CASSESSVNQPQHF
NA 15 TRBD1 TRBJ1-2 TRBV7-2 TGTGCCAGCAGCTCGAACGGACAGGGAACCTATGGCTACACCTTC CASSSNGQGTYGYTF
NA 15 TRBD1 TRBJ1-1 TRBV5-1 TGCGCCAGCAGCCCGTTTGGGACAGGGGAAACTGAAGCTTTCTTT CASSPFGTGETEAFF
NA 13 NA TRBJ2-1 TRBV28 TGTGCCAGCACCCCCGAGGGCTACAATGAGCAGTTCTTC CASTPEGYNEQFF
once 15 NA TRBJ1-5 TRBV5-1 TGCGCCAGCAGCTTGGGGCCCGAAAGCAATCAGCCCCAGCATTTT CASSLGPESNQPQHF
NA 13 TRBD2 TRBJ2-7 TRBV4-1 TGCGCCAGTTCTAGCGGGAGCTCCTACGAGCAGTACTTC CASSSGSSYEQYF
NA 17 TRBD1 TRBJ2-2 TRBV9 TGTGCCAGCAGCGCCGGGACAGGGTTTGGTTCGGGCGGGGAGCTGTTTTTT CASSAGTGFGSGGELFF
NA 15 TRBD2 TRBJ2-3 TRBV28 TGTGCCAGCAGTTTCCTAGCGGGAACAACAGATACGCAGTATTTT CASSFLAGTTDTQYF
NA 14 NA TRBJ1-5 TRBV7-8 TGTGCCAGCAGCTTTCTACAGGGACTAGGGCCCCAGCATTTT CASSFLQGLGPQHF
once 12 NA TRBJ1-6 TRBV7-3 TGCGCCAGCAGCCAAGATGGGGGGGCCCTCCACTTT CASSQDGGALHF
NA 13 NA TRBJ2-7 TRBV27 TGTGCCAGCAAAATTACAGGGTCCTACGAGCAGTACTTC CASKITGSYEQYF
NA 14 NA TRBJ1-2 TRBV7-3 TGTGCCAGCAGCTTGGCCGTGGGCGGTAGTGGCTACACCTTC CASSLAVGGSGYTF
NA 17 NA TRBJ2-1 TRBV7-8 TGTGCCAGCAGCTTTAAAGTTGGCCAGACGGAAGTGAGTGAGCAGTTCTTC CASSFKVGQTEVSEQFF
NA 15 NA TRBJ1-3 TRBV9 TGTGCCAGCAGCGTCCAAGGCGGATTTGGAAACACCATATATTTT CASSVQGGFGNTIYF
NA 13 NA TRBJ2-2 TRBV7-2 TGTGCCAGCAGCGCCTTTGTCACCGGGGAGCTGTTTTTT CASSAFVTGELFF
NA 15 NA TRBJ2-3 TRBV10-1 TGCGCCAGCAGTGAACGGATGGGGTTGGGAGATACGCAGTATTTT CASSERMGLGDTQYF
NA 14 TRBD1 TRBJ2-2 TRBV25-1 TGTGCCAGCAGTGGGACAGGGCACACCGGGGAGCTGTTTTTT CASSGTGHTGELFF
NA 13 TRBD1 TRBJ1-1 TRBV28 TGTGCCAGCAGTTTACGGACAGGCACTGAAGCTTTCTTT CASSLRTGTEAFF
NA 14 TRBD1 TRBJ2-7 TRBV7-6 TGTGCCAGCAGCCCGGGACAGGGGGCGAACGAGCAGTACTTC CASSPGQGANEQYF
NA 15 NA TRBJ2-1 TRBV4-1 TGCGCCAGCAGGACTCACGAACGAAACTACAATGAGCAGTTCTTC CASRTHERNYNEQFF
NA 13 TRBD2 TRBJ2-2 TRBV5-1 TGCGCCAGCGGAGGGACTAGCGCCGGGGAGCTGTTTTTT CASGGTSAGELFF
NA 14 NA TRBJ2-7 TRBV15 TGTGCCACCAGCAGAGTACTCGAATCCTACGAGCAGTACTTC CATSRVLESYEQYF
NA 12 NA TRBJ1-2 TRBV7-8 TGTGCCAGCAGCAACGGGACTTTAGGCTACACCTTC CASSNGTLGYTF